Listed here are 9 T cell receptor beta chains from one sample, sequenced in a study of T cells in Graves' hyperthyroidism and ophthalmopathy. Amplification yielded TCR beta CDR3 regions, with RNA transcripts as the source. An initial round of RT-PCR targeting the TCR CDR3 relied on the HTBI primer set. TCRdb re-derived calls from the multiplex PCR reads in MiXCR, one entry per CDR3 protein. This table has 300,000 to 400,000 distinct CDR3 sequences, 18% appearing once. Sequencing was carried out using blood. These TCRs come from a man between 18 and 35 years old with Graves' ophthalmopathy.

This clonotype was observed many times. The chain carries TRBV20-1 and TRBJ2-7; 8 positions agree with TRBD2. The CDR3 has 14 amino acids. Germline V gives CDR1 DFQATT, CDR2 SNEGSKA (reference sequence). The ends lost 0 bases at V and 4 bases at J; junction bases unmatched: 5. The CDR3 DNA follows: TGCAGTGCTAGAGACATTGGCGGGGGGTACGAGCAGTACTTC. It yields the protein CSARDIGGGYEQYF.

V is TRBV11-2 and J is TRBJ2-3, with D perhaps TRBD2 (8 bases). The CDR3 has 16 amino acids. Trimming left V 2 bases short and J 4 bases short, with 16 bases between. Germline V lookup: CDR1 SGHAT, CDR2 FQNNGV. The CDR3 loop reads CASSLRGRGAADTQYF. The CDR3 coding sequence is TGTGCCAGCAGCTTAAGGGGGCGGGGGGCCGCAGATACGCAGTATTTT. The whole variable domain, filled in from reference TRBV11-2 and TRBJ2-3, reads EAGVAQSPRYKIIEKRQSVAFWCNPISGHATLYWYQQILGQGPKLLIQFQNNGVVDDSQLPKDRFSAERLKGVDSTLKIQPAKLEDSAVYLCASSLRGRGAADTQYFGPGTRLTVL.

This clonotype was found a few times. This chain uses TRBV4-2 with TRBJ2-2; no reliable D call. Germline values: CDR1 LGHNA, CDR2 YNFKEQ. The CDR3 loop spans 17 amino acids. V gave up 0 bases and J gave up 4 bases, with 15 bases separating them. As DNA, the CDR3 is TGTGCCAGCAGCCAAGATAGGCCCCAGCTATTCACCGGGGAGCTGTTTTTT. It encodes CASSQDRPQLFTGELFF.

J is TRBJ1-4 and V is TRBV27; weak D call: TRBD1 (6 bases). Trimming took off 3 bases at V and 2 bases at J, with 13 bases between the two ends. This CDR3 is built from 16 residues. Per germline, CDR1 MNHEY and CDR2 SMNVEV (reference sequence). DNA of the CDR3: TGTGCCAGCAGTTTTCTGAGGGGGGGTACTAATGAAAAACTGTTTTTT. Protein sequence: CASSFLRGGTNEKLFF.

The chain carries TRBV20-1 and TRBJ2-3; 14 nucleotides match TRBD2. The CDR3 runs to 15 residues. V lost 5 bases, J lost 6 bases, and 7 bases stayed unmatched. In germline, CDR1 is DFQATT, CDR2 SNEGSKA (reference sequence). The CDR3 DNA reads as TGCAGTGCTCCCGGGACTAGCGGGGGACCCGATACGCAGTATTTT. Its protein is CSAPGTSGGPDTQYF.

This clonotype came up a few times. This rearrangement joins TRBV6-2 or TRBV6-3 to TRBJ1-2, with 7 bases aligning to TRBD1. Trimming at V came to 10 bases and at J to 6 bases, leaving 14 bases not matched to a gene. Germline CDR1 and CDR2: MNHEY and SVGEGT. The CDR3 is made up of 14 amino acids. DNA for the CDR3: TGTGCCACTTTCTCCGCCGACAGGGTAGATGGCTACACCTTC. Protein product: CATFSADRVDGYTF.

The V and J genes are TRBV12-3 or TRBV12-4 and TRBJ1-6, with D unresolved. The CDR3 sequence is 14 residues long. V was trimmed by 7 bases and J by 7 bases, leaving 14 bases between them. The CDR3 DNA follows: TGTGCCAGCAACCCAGGACCGATCAATTCACCCCTCCACTTT. It specifies CASNPGPINSPLHF.

The chain joins TRBV6-1 to TRBJ1-2; D is uncertain. V was trimmed by 6 bases and J by 3 bases, leaving 11 bases between them. The germline V gene encodes CDR1 MNHNS and CDR2 SASEGT. The CDR3 spans 13 residues. This chain's CDR3 is CASREAVHYGYTF. The CDR3 DNA reads as TGTGCCAGCAGAGAGGCCGTACACTATGGCTACACCTTC.

Remarks on this clonotype: One end of the junction fails to match germline, which may point to a read error. The chain has TRBV2 and TRBJ2-7; no firm D call. This CDR3 is 14 amino acids long. Germline CDR1 SNHLY, CDR2 FYNNEI. As DNA, the CDR3 is TGTACCAGCACCGGTCCCGCGGAGAGGTACGAGCAGTACTTC. Amino acids: CTSTGPAERYEQYF.